The rows below give T cell receptor beta chains drawn from one sample of a study of blood T cell repertoires in COVID-19. TCRdb's table, derived via immunoSEQ multiplex PCR, lists solely in-frame clones and lacks some. Among about 230,000 clones listed, just over 85% were seen once. Specimen: peripheral blood. These receptor sequences come from a man aged 50 to 60 with COVID-19, enrolled during active disease. The CDR3 runs from the conserved cysteine through the conserved F or W. The D gene is left open where the match is weak. Size values are once, few and many counts, or a class for expanded clones, and some rows have none.

clone size,J gene,D gene,CDR3 length,V gene,CDR3 protein,CDR3 DNA
-,TRBJ2-7,-,16,TRBV10-3,CAISESGQSNIYEQYF,TGTGCCATCAGTGAGTCGGGCCAGAGTAATATCTACGAGCAGTACTTC
-,TRBJ1-2,-,11,TRBV20-1,CSAKSPGGYTF,TGCAGTGCTAAAAGCCCAGGTGGCTACACCTTC
-,TRBJ1-1,TRBD1,14,TRBV28,CASSPGTGGTEAFF,TGTGCCAGCAGCCCCGGGACAGGGGGGACTGAAGCTTTCTTT
-,TRBJ1-3,-,16,TRBV4-1,CASSYQGKETGNTIYF,TGCGCCAGCAGCTATCAGGGTAAAGAAACTGGAAACACCATATATTTT
-,TRBJ2-7,TRBD2,14,TRBV27,CASSSGTSGTKQYF,TGTGCCAGCAGTTCCGGGACTAGCGGGACCAAGCAGTACTTC
-,TRBJ2-3,TRBD1,16,TRBV7-9,CASSPRGDRNTDTQYF,TGTGCCAGCAGCCCAAGGGGGGACAGGAACACAGATACGCAGTATTTT
-,TRBJ2-7,TRBD2,15,TRBV10-3,CAISDISGSSYEQYF,TGTGCCATCAGTGATATTAGCGGGAGCTCCTACGAGCAGTACTTC
-,TRBJ2-7,TRBD2,18,TRBV4-1,CASSQDPLAGGRAYEQYF,TGCGCCAGCAGCCAAGATCCCCTAGCGGGGGGCAGAGCCTACGAGCAGTACTTC
-,TRBJ2-1,TRBD2,18,TRBV7-7,CASSLAEAGTSAINEQFF,TGTGCTAGCAGCTTAGCGGAAGCGGGGACTAGCGCCATCAATGAGCAGTTCTTC
-,TRBJ2-1,-,16,TRBV7-3,CASSPIAESSYNEQFF,TGTGCCAGCAGCCCCATAGCGGAATCCTCCTACAATGAGCAGTTCTTC
-,TRBJ2-7,TRBD1,14,TRBV5-1,CASSLGQGTREQYF,TGCGCCAGCAGCTTGGGACAGGGGACACGGGAGCAGTACTTC
-,TRBJ1-2,-,14,TRBV3-1/TRBV3-2,CASSQPGRDYGYTF,TGTGCCAGCAGCCAACCCGGGAGGGACTATGGCTACACCTTC
-,TRBJ1-5,-,14,TRBV9,CASSDGHSNQPQHF,TGTGCCAGCAGCGACGGACACTCCAATCAGCCCCAGCATTTT
-,TRBJ1-1,TRBD1,13,TRBV24-1,CATSATGARGAFF,TGTGCCACCAGTGCCACAGGGGCGAGAGGAGCTTTCTTT
-,TRBJ2-7,TRBD2,14,TRBV18,CASSQLAGGDEQYF,TGTGCCAGCTCACAACTAGCGGGGGGCGACGAGCAGTACTTC
-,TRBJ1-1,TRBD1,13,TRBV7-2,CASNRQGNTEAFF,TGTGCCAGCAATCGACAGGGGAACACTGAAGCTTTCTTT
-,TRBJ2-7,-,14,TRBV6-5,CASSYSGLLDEQYF,TGTGCCAGCAGTTACTCGGGACTTTTGGACGAGCAGTACTTC
-,TRBJ2-3,TRBD1,17,TRBV7-9,CASSLVPGTGVTDTQYF,TGTGCCAGCAGCTTAGTTCCCGGGACAGGGGTGACAGATACGCAGTATTTT
-,TRBJ1-1,-,15,TRBV7-8,CASSPLSGAVPEAFF,TGTGCCAGCAGCCCTTTATCGGGAGCAGTCCCTGAAGCTTTCTTT
-,TRBJ2-1,-,11,TRBV30,CAWRRESEQFF,TGTGCCTGGAGACGAGAATCTGAGCAGTTCTTC
-,TRBJ2-7,TRBD2,14,TRBV5-1,CASSLRGLPYEQYF,TGCGCCAGCAGCTTGCGGGGACTACCCTACGAGCAGTACTTC
-,TRBJ1-1,-,13,TRBV6-6,CASSYMGAAEAFF,TGTGCCAGCAGTTATATGGGGGCGGCTGAAGCTTTCTTT
many,TRBJ2-1,-,13,TRBV19,CASSSGALGEQFF,TGTGCCAGTAGTAGCGGGGCCCTAGGTGAGCAGTTCTTC
-,TRBJ1-1,-,17,TRBV11-2,CASSFLGGRDPNTEAFF,TGTGCCAGCAGCTTTCTGGGGGGACGGGACCCTAACACTGAAGCTTTCTTT
few,TRBJ1-2,TRBD1,17,TRBV6-6,CASTRSRPGTGNYGYTF,TGTGCCAGCACTCGTTCCCGTCCCGGGACAGGGAACTATGGCTACACCTTC
-,TRBJ2-2,-,13,TRBV18,CASSPDSAGELFF,TGTGCCAGCTCACCAGATAGTGCCGGGGAGCTGTTTTTT
-,TRBJ2-7,TRBD2,16,TRBV4-1,CASSQVLAVSSYEQYF,TGCGCCAGCAGCCAAGTTCTAGCGGTTTCTTCCTACGAGCAGTACTTC
-,TRBJ1-5,-,15,TRBV19,CASSIGGESNQPQHF,TGTGCCAGTAGTATAGGCGGGGAGAGCAATCAGCCCCAGCATTTT
-,TRBJ1-2,TRBD1,12,TRBV29-1,CSLLTGGHGYTF,TGCAGCCTTCTGACAGGGGGACATGGCTACACCTTC
-,TRBJ2-3,TRBD2,16,TRBV11-3,CASSLDIRGGSDTQYF,TGTGCCAGCAGCTTAGATATCCGGGGGGGCTCAGATACGCAGTATTTT
-,TRBJ2-1,-,17,TRBV5-1,CASSSQGGGVSYNEQFF,TGCGCCAGCAGCTCACAGGGGGGAGGGGTCTCCTACAATGAGCAGTTCTTC